This T cell receptor beta chain was identified during a study of CD8+CD57+ T cells in acquired aplastic anemia. At the level of the study: Mean DNA quantity obtained from sorted CD4+ and CD8+ cells was about 3.2 ug.

Findings of the study overall: CD8+ Simpson's diversity in patients was not significantly different from that in controls. It was found that some 30 CD8+ CDR3 sequences were shared between patients and controls.

CDR3 and TCR beta VDJ profiling relied on genomic DNA as the template. TCRdb re-called the reads through MiXCR, storing one row per CDR3 protein. The sample consists of 250,000 to 350,000 distinct CDR3 sequences, around 60% of them appearing once. This clonotype has at least ten counts. Its antigen is unknown. The CDR3 extends over 13 amino acids. Trimming took 4 bases from V and 3 from J, leaving 8 bases between them. CDR1 is SGHTA, CDR2 FQGTGA, per germline. The chain has TRBV7-3 and TRBJ2-3; possibly TRBD2 for D (5 bases). The source material was sorted CD4+, CD8+, or CD8+CD57+ T cells (not recorded which) from PBMCs. This clonotype originated in a human donor with severe aplastic anemia or a healthy control (not recorded which). In DNA form, the CDR3 reads TGTGCCAGCAGCTCGGGCGGGACAGATACGCAGTATTTT. Protein sequence: CASSSGGTDTQYF. The variable domain in full, completed from reference TRBV7-3 and TRBJ2-3, reads GAGVSQTPSNKVTEKGKYVELRCDPISGHTALYWYRQSLGQGPEFLIYFQGTGAADDSGLPNDRFFAVRPEGSVSTLKIQRTERGDSAVYLCASSSGGTDTQYFGPGTRLTVL.